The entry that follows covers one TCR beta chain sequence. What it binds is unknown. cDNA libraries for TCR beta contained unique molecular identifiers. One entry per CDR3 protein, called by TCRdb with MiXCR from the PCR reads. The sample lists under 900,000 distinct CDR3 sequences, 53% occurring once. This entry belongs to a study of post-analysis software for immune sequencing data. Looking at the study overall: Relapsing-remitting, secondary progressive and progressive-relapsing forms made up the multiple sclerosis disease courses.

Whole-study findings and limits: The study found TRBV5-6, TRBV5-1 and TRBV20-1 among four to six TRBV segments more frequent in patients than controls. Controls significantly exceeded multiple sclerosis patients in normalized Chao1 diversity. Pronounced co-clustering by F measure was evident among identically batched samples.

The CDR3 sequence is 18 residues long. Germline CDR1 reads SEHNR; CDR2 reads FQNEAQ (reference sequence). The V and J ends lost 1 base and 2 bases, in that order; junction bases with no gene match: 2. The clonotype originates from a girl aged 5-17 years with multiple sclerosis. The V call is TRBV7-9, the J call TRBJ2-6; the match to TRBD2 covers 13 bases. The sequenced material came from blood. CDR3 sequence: CASSLGTSGSTGANVLTF. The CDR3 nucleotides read TGTGCCAGCAGCTTAGGGACTAGCGGGAGTACTGGGGCCAACGTCCTGACTTTC.